Each of the 21 T cell receptor beta chains below was sequenced from the same sample in a study of Tregs in tolerant kidney transplant recipients. The method was immunoSEQ multiplex PCR; TCRdb's version includes in-frame clones alone and lacks a portion of them. Its listing shows about 48,000 clones. Sequences were derived from CD4+ T cells from blood, sampled before the transplant. The receptors here all came from a human donor who received a combined kidney and bone marrow transplant.

Concerning this clone itself: The observed sequence ends 3 residues before the CDR3 terminus, with the missing tail filled in from the germline J gene. The genes are TRBV18 and TRBJ2-4, with TRBD1 as a possible D gene (5 bases). Germline CDR1 and CDR2: KGHSH and LQKENI. The CDR3 sequence is 12 residues long. Between the trimmed V and J ends, which lost 2 bases and 6 bases, there was a span of 5 bases. CDR3 region: CASSPTGNIQYF. Incomplete CDR3 DNA: TGTGCCAGCTCACCAACAGGAAACATT. Using reference TRBV18 and TRBJ2-4 for the parts outside the CDR3, the full variable domain is NAGVMQNPRHLVRRRGQEARLRCSPMKGHSHVYWYRQLPEEGLKFMVYLQKENIIDESGMPKERFSAEFPKEGPSILRIQQVVRGDSAAYFCASSPTGNIQYFGAGTRLSVL.

Concerning this clone: The read falls 3 residues short of the CDR3 end, and the missing part is taken from the germline J gene. V is TRBV5-1 and J is TRBJ2-5; D not resolved. The CDR3 has 13 residues. Germline V CDR1 and CDR2: SGHRS, YFSETQ. V lost 2 bases, J lost 0 bases, and 5 bases lay in between. CDR3 loop: CASSFQDQETQYF. The part of the CDR3 DNA that was read is TGCGCCAGCAGCTTTCAGGACCAAGAGACC.

A remark on this clone: Read data end 3 residues before the CDR3 end; the end is taken from the germline J gene. The V call is TRBV5-4, the J call TRBJ2-7, with TRBD1 identical over 8 bases. The CDR3 runs to 14 residues. In germline, CDR1 is SGHNT, CDR2 YYREEE (reference sequence). V gave up 2 bases and J gave up 5 bases; unmatched junction bases: 6. The CDR3 protein is CASSFSAGGHEQYF. CDR3 DNA, as far as it was read: TGTGCCAGCAGCTTTTCCGCAGGGGGCCACGAG.

Worth noting for this clone: Read coverage stops 3 residues before the CDR3 terminus; the germline J gene supplies the remainder. The chain has TRBV5-1 and TRBJ1-5; 7 bases are shared with TRBD1. V trimming: 3 bases; J trimming: 7 bases; junction bases outside the gene matches: 4. The CDR3 has 13 amino acids. Germline V gene lookup returns CDR1 SGHRS and CDR2 YFSETQ. Incomplete CDR3 DNA: TGCGCCAGCAGCTCGACAGGGAAACAGCCC. Encoded protein: CASSSTGKQP. The whole CDR3 protein reads CASSSTGKQPQHF.

In regard to this clone: Sequencing ends 3 residues short of the CDR3 end; the germline J gene provides the rest. The chain employs TRBV18 and TRBJ1-1, with 7 bases lining up with TRBD1. Trimming at V came to 0 bases and at J to 1 base, leaving 2 bases not matched to a gene. Germline CDR1 is KGHSH and CDR2 is LQKENI. CDR3 length equals 15 residues. The sequenced CDR3 bases are TGTGCCAGCTCACCACCGAAGGGGGCGAACACTGAA. It yields the protein CASSPPKGANTE. The CDR3 in its entirety is CASSPPKGANTEAFF.

Comment on this clone: The read ends 3 residues shy of where the CDR3 ends; the end is completed using the germline J gene. The V call is TRBV20-1, the J call TRBJ2-7, with TRBD2 matching over 10 bases. CDR3 length equals 16 residues. CDR1 DFQATT and CDR2 SNEGSKA come from the germline V gene (reference sequence). Unmatched junction bases numbered 10, after V lost 3 bases and J lost 2 bases. The DNA read from the CDR3 is TGCAGTGCTAGCGAACGGACTAGCGGATACCCCTACGAG. It is translated as CSASERTSGYPYE. The full CDR3 sequence reads CSASERTSGYPYEQYF.

As for this clone: The read ends 3 residues early relative to the CDR3; the germline J gene fills the gap. The J gene is TRBJ2-1, the V gene TRBV29-1; perhaps TRBD1 as D (6 bases). V was cut by 0 bases and J by 6 bases, with 12 bases left in between. CDR3 length: 14 residues. Germline assignment: CDR1 SQVTM and CDR2 ANQGSEA. The CDR3 reads CSVEDRGGSNEQFF. The sequenced part of the CDR3 DNA is TGCAGCGTTGAAGACAGGGGTGGCTCCAATGAG.

A note on this clone: The CDR3 end falls 3 residues outside the read, so it is completed with the germline J gene. The chain couples TRBV19 to TRBJ1-1; D is uncertain. CDR3 size: 13 residues. CDR1 and CDR2 (germline): LNHDA, SQIVND (reference sequence). Trimming took off 1 base at V and 6 bases at J, with 9 bases between the two ends. The DNA read from the CDR3 is TGTGCCAGTAGTATAGGCCGCGGATCTGAA. Protein sequence: CASSIGRGSE. The complete CDR3 reads CASSIGRGSEAFF.

Partial CDR3 DNA: TGTGCCAGCAGCTTAAGGGTAGGGGGCTCCTACGAG. As protein: CASSLRVGGSYE. The entire CDR3 protein is CASSLRVGGSYEQYF. The V gene is TRBV7-2, the J gene TRBJ2-7; possibly TRBD1 for D (6 bases). The read is 3 residues too short to cover the CDR3 end, so that end is filled in from the germline J gene. V lost 2 bases, J lost 0 bases, and 11 bases lay in between. The CDR3 is made up of 15 amino acids. Germline V lookup: CDR1 SGHTA, CDR2 FQGNSA.

On this clone itself: The observed sequence ends 3 residues before the CDR3 terminus, with the missing tail filled in from the germline J gene. The V and J genes are TRBV19 and TRBJ2-4; D possibly corresponds to TRBD1 (6 bases). The CDR3 spans 14 residues. Per the germline V gene, CDR1 is LNHDA and CDR2 is SQIVND (reference sequence). Trimming shortened V by 2 bases and J by 7 bases, and 12 bases separated the two germline ends. CDR3 DNA (partial): TGTGCCAGTAGTATAACGGACAGATTGAACATT. Amino acids: CASSITDRLNI. Given in full, the CDR3 is CASSITDRLNIQYF.

In regard to this clone: The read is 3 residues too short to cover the CDR3 end, so that end is filled in from the germline J gene. V usage is TRBV4-1 and J usage is TRBJ2-7; no clear D. The CDR3 is 15 residues long. Germline V CDR1 and CDR2: MGHRA, YSYEKL. V was pared by 1 base and J by 4 bases, with 14 bases between. The sequenced CDR3 bases are TGCGCCAGCAGCCAAGTTTCCGGGTCGGGTTACGAG. Translation gives CASSQVSGSGYE. The full CDR3 is CASSQVSGSGYEQYF.

Details on this clone: Coverage ceases 3 residues before the CDR3 finishes, and the germline J gene fills in the end. The V gene is TRBV2, the J gene TRBJ2-7; 12 positions match TRBD2. Per germline, CDR1 SNHLY and CDR2 FYNNEI. This CDR3 has 16 amino acids. The junction had 11 bases not matched to a gene; V was cut back by 5 bases and J by 6 bases. CDR3 in amino acids: CASSLTSGSVFGEQYF. Incomplete CDR3 DNA: TGTGCCAGCAGTCTGACTAGCGGGAGTGTATTTGGCGAG.

As regards this clone: The read terminates 3 residues before the CDR3 end, so the remaining end is supplied by the germline J gene. The gene calls are TRBV12-5 and TRBJ2-1, with D possibly matching TRBD2 (6 bases). The V gene's germline CDR1 is LGHNT and CDR2 FRNRAP. V shed 4 bases and J shed 6 bases, with 16 bases lying between them. The CDR3 spans 15 residues. The sequenced CDR3 bases are TGTGCTAGTGGTTGTGAGGACTACCCCCCCAATGAG. Its protein product is CASGCEDYPPNE. In full, the CDR3 is CASGCEDYPPNEQFF.

Concerning this clone itself: The missing CDR3 end, 3 residues past where the read stops, is filled in from the germline J gene. V gene TRBV7-3 combines with J gene TRBJ1-2; no definite D call. The germline V gene encodes CDR1 SGHTA and CDR2 FQGTGA. The CDR3 runs 14 residues. The CDR3 spells CASSLRLASKRYTF. The sequenced part of the CDR3 DNA is TGTGCCAGCAGCTTACGACTAGCGTCTAAACGG. Together with reference TRBV7-3 and TRBJ1-2, the CDR3 gives the full variable domain: GAGVSQTPSNKVTEKGKYVELRCDPISGHTALYWYRQSLGQGPEFLIYFQGTGAADDSGLPNDRFFAVRPEGSVSTLKIQRTERGDSAVYLCASSLRLASKRYTFGSGTRLTVV.

Of note for this clone: Read data end 3 residues before the CDR3 end; the end is taken from the germline J gene. The V gene is TRBV7-8, the J gene TRBJ2-5; D is possibly TRBD1 (6 bases). V lost 2 bases and J 2 bases, leaving 15 bases between the germline ends. This CDR3 region has 16 residues. Germline CDR1 SGHVS, CDR2 FQNEAQ. The sequenced CDR3 bases are TGTGCCAGCAGCTTACGGAATTCGGACAGTCAAGAGACC. It codes for CASSLRNSDSQET. The whole CDR3 region reads CASSLRNSDSQETQYF.

Remarks on this clone: From the germline J gene comes the end of the CDR3, since the read stops 3 residues before it. This sequence joins TRBV30 and TRBJ2-1; 9 bases map to TRBD1. The ends lost 2 bases at V and 4 bases at J; junction bases unmatched: 6. The CDR3 extends over 15 amino acids. Per the germline V gene, CDR1 is GTSNPN and CDR2 is SVGIG (reference sequence). The DNA read from the CDR3 is TGTGCCTGGAGTAGGACAGGGGACCTGTACAATGAG. Amino acid sequence: CAWSRTGDLYNE. The entire CDR3 sequence reads CAWSRTGDLYNEQFF.

Concerning this clone: The CDR3 is cut off 3 residues early in the read; its end comes from the germline J gene. The chain uses TRBV5-1 and TRBJ2-2, with D uncertain. The CDR3 covers 12 residues. Per germline, CDR1 SGHRS and CDR2 YFSETQ. The germline V and J ends were trimmed by 4 bases and 7 bases, with 8 bases remaining between them. The sequenced part of the CDR3 DNA is TGCGCCAGCAGCCGCACATACGGGGAG. It encodes CASSRTYGE. The entire CDR3 sequence reads CASSRTYGELFF.

This clone is classed as medium-sized by frequency. Sequencing ends 3 residues short of the CDR3 end; the germline J gene provides the rest. The chain carries TRBV5-1 and TRBJ2-3; D not resolved. Looked up from germline, CDR1 is SGHRS and CDR2 is YFSETQ. V dropped 1 base and J dropped 0 bases, with 6 bases sitting between them. The CDR3 runs to 14 residues. The CDR3 protein is CASSLYGSTDTQYF. The sequenced CDR3 bases are TGCGCCAGCAGCTTGTACGGGAGCACAGATACG.

Worth noting for this clone: The read ends 3 residues before the CDR3 terminus; that terminus is restored from the germline J gene. The chain couples TRBV2 to TRBJ2-3; 8 bases match TRBD2. Per germline, CDR1 SNHLY and CDR2 FYNNEI. This CDR3 is 13 amino acids long. V lost 4 bases and J lost 8; bases outside the gene matches: 5. The sequenced part of the CDR3 DNA is TGTGCCAGCAGTGTTGGCCGGGGGGGTACG. Its translation: CASSVGRGGT. The full CDR3 reads CASSVGRGGTQYF.

A word on this clone: Read sequence stops 3 residues before the CDR3 end, and the germline J gene provides the missing end. The V call is TRBV15, the J call TRBJ2-1; TRBD2 agrees at 9 bases. Germline V gene data show CDR1 as LNHNV and CDR2 as YYDKDF (reference sequence). The CDR3 contains 14 residues. J was trimmed by 7 bases and V by 2 bases; bases with no gene match: 3. CDR3 bases read: TGTGCCACCAGCAGACGACTAGCGGAGAATGAG. Protein product: CATSRRLAENE. The complete CDR3 sequence is CATSRRLAENEQFF.

Remarks on this clone: Read data end 3 residues before the CDR3 end; the end is taken from the germline J gene. The chain recombines TRBV2 with TRBJ2-1; the match to TRBD2 covers 14 bases. Germline-derived CDR1 and CDR2 are SNHLY and FYNNEI. Trimming removed 6 bases from V and 6 bases from J; junction bases left unmatched: 1. The CDR3 totals 14 residues. The sequenced part of the CDR3 DNA is TGTGCCAGCAGGGGACTAGCGGGAGTCAATGAG. Protein sequence: CASRGLAGVNE. The whole CDR3 region reads CASRGLAGVNEQFF.